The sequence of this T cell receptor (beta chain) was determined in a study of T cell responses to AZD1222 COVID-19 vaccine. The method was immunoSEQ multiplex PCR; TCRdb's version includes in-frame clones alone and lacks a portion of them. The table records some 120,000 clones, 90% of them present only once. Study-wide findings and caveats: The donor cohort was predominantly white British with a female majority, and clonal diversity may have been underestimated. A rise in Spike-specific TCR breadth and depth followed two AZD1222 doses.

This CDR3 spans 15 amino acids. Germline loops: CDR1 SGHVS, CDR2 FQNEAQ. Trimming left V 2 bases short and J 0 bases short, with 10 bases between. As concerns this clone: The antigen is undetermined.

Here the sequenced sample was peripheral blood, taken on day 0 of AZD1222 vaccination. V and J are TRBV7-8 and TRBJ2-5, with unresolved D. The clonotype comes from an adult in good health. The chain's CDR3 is CASSLLNRNQETQYF. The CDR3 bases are TGTGCCAGCAGCTTACTCAACAGAAACCAAGAGACCCAGTACTTC.